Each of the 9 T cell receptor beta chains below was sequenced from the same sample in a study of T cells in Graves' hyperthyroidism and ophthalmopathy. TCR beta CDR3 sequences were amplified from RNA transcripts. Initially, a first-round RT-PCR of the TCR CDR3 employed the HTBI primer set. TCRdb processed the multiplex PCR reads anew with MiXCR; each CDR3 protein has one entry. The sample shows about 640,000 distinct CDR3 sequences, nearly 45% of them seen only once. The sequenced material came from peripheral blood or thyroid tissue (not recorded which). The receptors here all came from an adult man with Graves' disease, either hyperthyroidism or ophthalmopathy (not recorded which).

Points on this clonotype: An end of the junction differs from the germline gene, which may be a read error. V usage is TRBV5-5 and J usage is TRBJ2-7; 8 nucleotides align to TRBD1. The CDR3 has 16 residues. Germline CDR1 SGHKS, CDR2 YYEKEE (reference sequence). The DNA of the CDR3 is TGCGCCAGCAGCCAAGCTCTCAGGGGGCCTAACGGCGAGCAGTACTTC. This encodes CASSQALRGPNGEQYF.

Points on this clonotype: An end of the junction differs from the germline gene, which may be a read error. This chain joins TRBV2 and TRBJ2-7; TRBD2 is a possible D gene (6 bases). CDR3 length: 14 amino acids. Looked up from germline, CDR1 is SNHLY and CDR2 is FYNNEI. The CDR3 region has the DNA TGTGCCAGCAGTGAAGCGGGACTGTCCTACGGGCAGTACTTC. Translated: CASSEAGLSYGQYF.

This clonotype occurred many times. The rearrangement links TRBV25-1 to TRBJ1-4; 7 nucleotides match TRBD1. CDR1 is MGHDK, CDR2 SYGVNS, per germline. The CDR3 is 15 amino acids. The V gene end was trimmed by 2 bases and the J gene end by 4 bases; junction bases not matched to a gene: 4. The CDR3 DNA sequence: TGTGCCAGCAGTGAAAGGACAGGTTATAATGAAAAACTGTTTTTT. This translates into CASSERTGYNEKLFF.

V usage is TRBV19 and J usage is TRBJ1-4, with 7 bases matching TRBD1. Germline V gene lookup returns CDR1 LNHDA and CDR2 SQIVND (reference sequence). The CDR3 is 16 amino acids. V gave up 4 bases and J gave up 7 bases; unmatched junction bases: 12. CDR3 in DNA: TGTGCCAGTAGTAGCTCCGTGTCCAGGGGGGCTGAAAAACTGTTTTTT. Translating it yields CASSSSVSRGAEKLFF. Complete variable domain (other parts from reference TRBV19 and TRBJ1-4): DGGITQSPKYLFRKEGQNVTLSCEQNLNHDAMYWYRQDPGQGLRLIYYSQIVNDFQKGDIAEGYSVSREKKESFPLTVTSAQKNPTAFYLCASSSSVSRGAEKLFFGSGTQLSVL.

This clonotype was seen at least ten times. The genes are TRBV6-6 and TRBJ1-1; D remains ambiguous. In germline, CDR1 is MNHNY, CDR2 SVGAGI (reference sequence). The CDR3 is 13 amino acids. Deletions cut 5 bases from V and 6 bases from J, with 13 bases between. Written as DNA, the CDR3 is TGTGCCAGCAGTGAAACGATGAGCTCTGAAGCTTTCTTT. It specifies CASSETMSSEAFF.

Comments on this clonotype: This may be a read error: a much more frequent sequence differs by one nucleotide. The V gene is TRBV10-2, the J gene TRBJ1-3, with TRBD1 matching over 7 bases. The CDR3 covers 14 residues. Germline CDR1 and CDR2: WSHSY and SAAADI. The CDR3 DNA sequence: TGCGCCAGCAGAGGGACAGCCTCTGGAAGCACCATATATTTT. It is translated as CASRGTASGSTIYF.

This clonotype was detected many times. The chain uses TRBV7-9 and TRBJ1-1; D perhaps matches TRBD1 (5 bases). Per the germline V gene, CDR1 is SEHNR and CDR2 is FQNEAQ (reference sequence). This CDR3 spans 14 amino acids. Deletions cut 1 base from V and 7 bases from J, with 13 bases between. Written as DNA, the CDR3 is TGTGCCAGCAGCTTAGTCACAGTGGGGGGTGAAGCTTTCTTT. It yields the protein CASSLVTVGGEAFF.

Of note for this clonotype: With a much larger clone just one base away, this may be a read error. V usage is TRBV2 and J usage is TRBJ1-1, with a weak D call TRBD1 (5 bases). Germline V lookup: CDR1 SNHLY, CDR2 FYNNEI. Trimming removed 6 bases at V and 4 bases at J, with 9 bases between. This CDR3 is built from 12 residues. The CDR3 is CASRQGRTEAFF. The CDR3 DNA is TGTGCCAGCAGGCAGGGCCGCACTGAAGCTTTCTTT.

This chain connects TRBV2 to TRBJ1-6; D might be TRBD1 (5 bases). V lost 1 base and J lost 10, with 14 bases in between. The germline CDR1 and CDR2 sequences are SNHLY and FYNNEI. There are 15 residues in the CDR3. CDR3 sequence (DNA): TGTGCCAGCAGTGAAGGAGGGGTAGGAGGATCACCCCTCCACTTT. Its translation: CASSEGGVGGSPLHF.